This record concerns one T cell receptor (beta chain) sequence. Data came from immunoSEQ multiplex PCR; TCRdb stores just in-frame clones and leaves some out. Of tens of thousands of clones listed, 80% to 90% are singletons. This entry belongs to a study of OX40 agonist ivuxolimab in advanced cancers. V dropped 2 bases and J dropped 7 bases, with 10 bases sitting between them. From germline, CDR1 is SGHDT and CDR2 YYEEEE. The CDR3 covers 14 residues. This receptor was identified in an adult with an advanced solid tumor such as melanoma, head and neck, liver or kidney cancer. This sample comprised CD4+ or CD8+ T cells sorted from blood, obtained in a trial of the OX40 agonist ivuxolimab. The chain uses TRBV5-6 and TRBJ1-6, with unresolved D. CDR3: CASSFKSGNSPLHF. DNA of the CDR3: TGTGCCAGCAGCTTCAAATCAGGCAATTCACCCCTCCACTTT. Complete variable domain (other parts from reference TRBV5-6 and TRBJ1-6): DAGVTQSPTHLIKTRGQQVTLRCSPKSGHDTVSWYQQALGQGPQFIFQYYEEEERQRGNFPDRFSGHQFPNYSSELNVNALLLGDSALYLCASSFKSGNSPLHFGNGTRLTVT.